The rows below give T cell receptor beta chains drawn from one sample of a study of blood T cells in healthy people across ages. From the 5' RACE reads, TCRdb called clonotypes with MiXCR, one entry per CDR3 protein. This table holds about 1.5 million distinct CDR3 sequences, less than 45% found once. The source material was blood. The receptors come from a woman under 30 in good health. Each CDR3 is given with its conserved first and last residue. Each record gives: clone size, D gene, V gene, J gene, CDR3 protein, CDR3 DNA. The D gene is left open where the match is weak. Only some rows state a clone size, as once, few, many or a class for expanded clones.

size: few
D: .
V: TRBV24-1
J: TRBJ2-3
CDR3: CATSDFDTQYF
DNA: TGTGCCACCAGTGATTTCGATACGCAGTATTTT

size: few
D: .
V: TRBV13
J: TRBJ2-3
CDR3: CASSLAPSGGYTDTQYF
DNA: TGTGCCAGCAGCTTAGCCCCCAGTGGGGGGTACACAGATACGCAGTATTTT

size: .
D: TRBD1
V: TRBV4-3
J: TRBJ1-5
CDR3: CASSQDWGQLNQPQHF
DNA: TGCGCCAGCAGCCAAGATTGGGGACAGCTCAATCAGCCCCAGCATTTT

size: .
D: .
V: TRBV3-1
J: TRBJ2-1
CDR3: CASSPLAPSYNEQFF
DNA: TGTGCCAGCAGCCCCCTTGCGCCCTCCTACAATGAGCAGTTCTTC

size: .
D: .
V: TRBV12-3/TRBV12-4
J: TRBJ1-4
CDR3: CASSCSASPNEKLFF
DNA: TGTGCCAGCAGCTGTAGTGCCAGTCCTAATGAAAAACTGTTTTTT

size: few
D: TRBD2
V: TRBV10-3
J: TRBJ2-1
CDR3: CAISGGLAGGDEQFF
DNA: TGTGCCATCAGTGGGGGACTAGCGGGCGGCGATGAGCAGTTCTTC

size: .
D: .
V: TRBV21-1
J: TRBJ2-7
CDR3: CASIGVGRVNYEQYF
DNA: TGTGCCAGCATAGGCGTTGGGAGAGTGAACTACGAGCAGTACTTC

size: .
D: .
V: TRBV6-5
J: TRBJ1-6
CDR3: CASSYGRQRLNSPLHF
DNA: TGTGCCAGCAGTTACGGTCGACAGAGGCTGAATTCACCCCTCCACTTT

size: .
D: .
V: TRBV9
J: TRBJ2-1
CDR3: CASSVSPGGHYNEQFF
DNA: TGTGCCAGCAGCGTATCGCCGGGGGGCCACTACAATGAGCAGTTCTTC

size: few
D: TRBD2
V: TRBV27
J: TRBJ2-1
CDR3: CASSFVSGRVNEQFF
DNA: TGTGCCAGCAGTTTTGTCAGCGGGAGGGTTAATGAGCAGTTCTTC

size: few
D: .
V: TRBV6-2/TRBV6-3
J: TRBJ1-2
CDR3: CASSYGGGEGYTF
DNA: TGTGCCAGCAGTTATGGAGGAGGTGAAGGCTACACCTTC

size: .
D: .
V: TRBV4-2
J: TRBJ2-3
CDR3: CASSQVYLTPKGDTQYF
DNA: TGTGCCAGCAGCCAAGTTTACCTAACGCCTAAAGGAGATACGCAGTATTTT

size: .
D: .
V: TRBV7-2
J: TRBJ1-2
CDR3: CASSLARVRGNYGYTF
DNA: TGTGCCAGCAGCTTAGCGCGAGTAAGGGGTAACTATGGCTACACCTTC

size: .
D: .
V: TRBV5-1
J: TRBJ1-1
CDR3: CASSLDREGDLWTEAFF
DNA: TGCGCCAGCAGCTTGGACAGGGAAGGGGATTTATGGACTGAAGCTTTCTTT

size: .
D: .
V: TRBV7-8
J: TRBJ2-3
CDR3: CASSVPESRTQYF
DNA: TGTGCCAGCAGCGTACCAGAGAGTCGCACGCAGTATTTT

size: few
D: .
V: TRBV20-1
J: TRBJ1-2
CDR3: CSARFANYGYTF
DNA: TGCAGTGCTAGATTTGCTAACTATGGCTACACCTTC

size: few
D: TRBD1
V: TRBV20-1
J: TRBJ2-7
CDR3: CSAWDSAFGRVYEQYF
DNA: TGCAGTGCTTGGGACAGCGCCTTTGGGAGAGTGTACGAGCAGTACTTC

size: many
D: .
V: TRBV5-1
J: TRBJ2-7
CDR3: CASSLDRNYEQYF
DNA: TGCGCCAGCAGCTTGGACAGAAACTACGAGCAGTACTTC

size: .
D: .
V: TRBV12-3/TRBV12-4
J: TRBJ2-3
CDR3: CAGSSPPVTDTQYF
DNA: TGTGCCGGCAGTTCTCCACCCGTCACAGATACGCAGTATTTT

size: few
D: TRBD1
V: TRBV29-1
J: TRBJ1-4
CDR3: CSVGQSTNEKLFF
DNA: TGCAGCGTGGGACAGTCAACTAATGAAAAACTGTTTTTT

size: .
D: .
V: TRBV10-2
J: TRBJ1-4
CDR3: CASGADSANEKLFF
DNA: TGCGCCAGCGGGGCGGACAGTGCTAATGAAAAACTGTTTTTT

size: .
D: TRBD2
V: TRBV20-1
J: TRBJ2-7
CDR3: CSAAGTTYEQYF
DNA: TGCAGTGCCGCCGGGACTACCTACGAGCAGTACTTC

size: few
D: .
V: TRBV5-1
J: TRBJ1-2
CDR3: CASGLRGQYGYTF
DNA: TGCGCCAGCGGATTGAGAGGACAGTATGGCTACACCTTC

size: .
D: TRBD1
V: TRBV7-8
J: TRBJ2-5
CDR3: CASSLSETGGGEQYF
DNA: TGTGCCAGCAGCTTGTCAGAGACAGGGGGCGGGGAGCAGTACTTC

size: .
D: .
V: TRBV5-1
J: TRBJ1-6
CDR3: CASSLQGSDSPLHF
DNA: TGCGCCAGCAGCTTACAGGGTTCGGATTCACCCCTCCACTTT

size: .
D: .
V: TRBV4-2
J: TRBJ1-4
CDR3: CASSQVAGPGELFF
DNA: TGTGCCAGCAGCCAAGTTGCAGGGCCCGGGGAACTGTTTTTT

size: few
D: .
V: TRBV20-1
J: TRBJ2-1
CDR3: CSARVNEQFF
DNA: TGCAGTGCTAGAGTTAATGAGCAGTTCTTC

size: .
D: TRBD2
V: TRBV29-1
J: TRBJ2-1
CDR3: CSVGGGREPYEQFF
DNA: TGCAGCGTAGGCGGCGGGAGGGAACCTTACGAGCAGTTCTTC

size: .
D: .
V: TRBV27
J: TRBJ2-7
CDR3: CASSLSFRAYNEQYF
DNA: TGTGCCAGCAGTTTATCGTTCAGGGCTTACAATGAGCAGTACTTC

size: .
D: TRBD2
V: TRBV29-1
J: TRBJ2-1
CDR3: CSVDGLAGLEQFF
DNA: TGCAGCGTTGATGGGCTAGCGGGTTTGGAGCAGTTCTTC

size: .
D: .
V: TRBV24-1
J: TRBJ2-3
CDR3: CATSDSGVRTQYF
DNA: TGTGCCACCAGTGATTCCGGGGTTAGGACGCAGTATTTT

size: .
D: .
V: TRBV6-2/TRBV6-3
J: TRBJ2-3
CDR3: CASSYNAYTDTQYF
DNA: TGTGCCAGCAGTTACAACGCTTACACAGATACGCAGTATTTT